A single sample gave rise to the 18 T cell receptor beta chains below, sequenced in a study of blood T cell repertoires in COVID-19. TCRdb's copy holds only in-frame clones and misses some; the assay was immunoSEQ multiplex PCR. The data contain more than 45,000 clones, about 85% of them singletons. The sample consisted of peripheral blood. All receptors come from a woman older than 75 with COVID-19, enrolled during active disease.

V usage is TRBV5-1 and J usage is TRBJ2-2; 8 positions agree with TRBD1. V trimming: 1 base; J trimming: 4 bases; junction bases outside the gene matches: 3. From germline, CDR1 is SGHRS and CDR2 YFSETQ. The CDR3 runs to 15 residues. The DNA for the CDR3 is TGCGCCAGCAGCTTGAGGACAGGGTTCACCGGGGAGCTGTTTTTT. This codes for CASSLRTGFTGELFF.

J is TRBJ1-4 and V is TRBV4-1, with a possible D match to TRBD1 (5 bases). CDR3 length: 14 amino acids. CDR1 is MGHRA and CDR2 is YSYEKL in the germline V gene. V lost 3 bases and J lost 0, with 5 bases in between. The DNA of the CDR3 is TGCGCCAGCAGCCAGACAGCAACTAATGAAAAACTGTTTTTT. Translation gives CASSQTATNEKLFF.

CDR3 amino acids: CASSLNRGDGYTF. The CDR3 coding sequence is TGTGCCAGCAGCTTAAACAGGGGCGATGGCTACACCTTC. This chain connects TRBV5-8 to TRBJ1-2, with 7 bases lining up with TRBD1. There are 13 residues in the CDR3. CDR1 and CDR2 (germline): SGHTS, YDEGEE. V was clipped by 2 bases and J by 6 bases; unmatched bases: 4.

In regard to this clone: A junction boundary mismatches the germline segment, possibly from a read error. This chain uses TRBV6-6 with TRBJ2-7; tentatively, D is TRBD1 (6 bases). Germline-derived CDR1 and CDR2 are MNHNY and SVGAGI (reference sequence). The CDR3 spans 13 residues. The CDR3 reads CASSYSGDYEQYF. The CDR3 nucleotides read TGTGCCAGCAGCTACTCAGGGGACTACGAGCAGTACTTC.

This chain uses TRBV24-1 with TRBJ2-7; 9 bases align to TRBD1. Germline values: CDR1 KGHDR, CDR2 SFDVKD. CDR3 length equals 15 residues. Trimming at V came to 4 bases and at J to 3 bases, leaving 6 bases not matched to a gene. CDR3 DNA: TGTGCCACCAGTGACCCGGGACAGGGTAACTACGAGCAGTACTTC. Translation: CATSDPGQGNYEQYF.

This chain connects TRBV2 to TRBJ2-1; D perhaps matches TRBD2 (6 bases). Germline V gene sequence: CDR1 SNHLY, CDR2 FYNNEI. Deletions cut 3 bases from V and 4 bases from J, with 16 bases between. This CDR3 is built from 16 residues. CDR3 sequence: CASSDPDGGGYNEQFF. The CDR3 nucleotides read TGTGCCAGCAGTGACCCTGACGGGGGTGGGTACAATGAGCAGTTCTTC.

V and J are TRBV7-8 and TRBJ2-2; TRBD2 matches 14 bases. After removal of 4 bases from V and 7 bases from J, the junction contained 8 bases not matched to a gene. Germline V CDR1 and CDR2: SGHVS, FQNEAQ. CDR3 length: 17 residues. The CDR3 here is CASSSTTSGGAIGELFF. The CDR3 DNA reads TGTGCCAGCAGCTCTACGACTAGCGGGGGGGCCATCGGGGAGCTGTTTTTT.

The CDR3 sequence: CASSVSRDSYEQYF. DNA for the CDR3: TGTGCCAGCAGCGTATCCAGGGACTCCTACGAGCAGTACTTC. The chain links TRBV9 to TRBJ2-7; D possibly corresponds to TRBD1 (5 bases). The CDR3 is 14 residues long. V lost 1 base, J lost 0 bases, and 8 bases lay in between. CDR1 is SGDLS and CDR2 is YYNGEE in the germline V gene.

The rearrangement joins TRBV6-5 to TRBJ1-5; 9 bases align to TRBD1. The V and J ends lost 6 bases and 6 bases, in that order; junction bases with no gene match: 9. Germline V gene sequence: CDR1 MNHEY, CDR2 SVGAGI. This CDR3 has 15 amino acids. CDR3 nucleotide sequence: TGTGCCAGCAGCCTGGACAGGGGATCGGGTCAGCCCCAGCATTTT. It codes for CASSLDRGSGQPQHF.

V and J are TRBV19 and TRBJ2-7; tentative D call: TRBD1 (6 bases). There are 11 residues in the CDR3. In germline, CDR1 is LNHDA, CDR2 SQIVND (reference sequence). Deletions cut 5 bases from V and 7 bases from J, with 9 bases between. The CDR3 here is CASSLGTEQYF. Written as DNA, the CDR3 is TGTGCCAGTAGTCTCGGGACAGAGCAGTACTTC.

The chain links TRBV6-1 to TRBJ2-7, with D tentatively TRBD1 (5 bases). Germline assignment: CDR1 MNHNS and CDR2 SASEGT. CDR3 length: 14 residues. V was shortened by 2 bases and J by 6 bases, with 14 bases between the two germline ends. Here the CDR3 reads CASSEIDSDIEQYF. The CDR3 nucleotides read TGTGCCAGCAGTGAAATCGACAGTGACATCGAGCAGTACTTC.

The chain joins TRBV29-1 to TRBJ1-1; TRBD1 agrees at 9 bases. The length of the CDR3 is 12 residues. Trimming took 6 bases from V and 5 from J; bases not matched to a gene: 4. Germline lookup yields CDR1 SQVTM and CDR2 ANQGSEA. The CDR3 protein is CSVDRGSTEAFF. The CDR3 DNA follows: TGCAGCGTAGACAGGGGGAGTACTGAAGCTTTCTTT. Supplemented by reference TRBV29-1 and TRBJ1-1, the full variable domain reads SAVISQKPSRDICQRGTSLTIQCQVDSQVTMMFWYRQQPGQSLTLIATANQGSEATYESGFVIDKFPISRPNLTFSTLTVSNMSPEDSSIYLCSVDRGSTEAFFGQGTRLTVV.

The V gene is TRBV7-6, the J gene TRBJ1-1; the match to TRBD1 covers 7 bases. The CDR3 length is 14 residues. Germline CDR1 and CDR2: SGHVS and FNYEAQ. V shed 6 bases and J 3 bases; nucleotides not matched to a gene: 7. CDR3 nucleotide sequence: TGTGCCAGCAGTGTACAGGGGATCGACACTGAAGCTTTCTTT. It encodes CASSVQGIDTEAFF.

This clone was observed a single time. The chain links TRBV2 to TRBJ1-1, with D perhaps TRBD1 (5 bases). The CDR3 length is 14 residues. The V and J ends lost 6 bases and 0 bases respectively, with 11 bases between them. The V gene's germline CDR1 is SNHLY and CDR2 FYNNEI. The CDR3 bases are TGTGCCAGCAGCCCCGGGGGATTGAACACTGAAGCTTTCTTT. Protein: CASSPGGLNTEAFF.

CDR3 region: CAWNTGGWNSPLHF. Here the CDR3 DNA reads TGTGCCTGGAATACAGGGGGCTGGAATTCACCCCTCCACTTT. The rearrangement uses TRBV30 and TRBJ1-6; 9 nucleotides align to TRBD1. CDR1 and CDR2 from the germline V gene are GTSNPN and SVGIG (reference sequence). This CDR3 has 14 residues. The junction had 5 bases not matched to a gene; V was cut back by 4 bases and J by 7 bases.

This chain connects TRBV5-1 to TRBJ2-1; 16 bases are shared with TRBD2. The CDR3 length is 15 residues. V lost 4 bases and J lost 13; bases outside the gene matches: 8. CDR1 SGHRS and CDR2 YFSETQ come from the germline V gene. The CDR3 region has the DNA TGCGCCAGCAGCCCGACCGGGACTAGCGGGGGGGCTCAGTTCTTC. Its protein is CASSPTGTSGGAQFF.

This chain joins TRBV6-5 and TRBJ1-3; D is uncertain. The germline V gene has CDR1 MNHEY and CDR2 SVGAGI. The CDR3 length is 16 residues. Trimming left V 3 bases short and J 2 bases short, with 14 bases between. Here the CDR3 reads CASSYSKVGTGNTIYF. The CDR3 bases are TGTGCCAGCAGTTATTCCAAGGTCGGGACTGGAAACACCATATATTTT.

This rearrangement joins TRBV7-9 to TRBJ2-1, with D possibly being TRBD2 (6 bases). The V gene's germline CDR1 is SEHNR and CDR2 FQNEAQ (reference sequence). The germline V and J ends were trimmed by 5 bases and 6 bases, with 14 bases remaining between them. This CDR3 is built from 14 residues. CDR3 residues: CASSGTGSLNEQFF. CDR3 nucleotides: TGTGCCAGCAGCGGAACCGGGAGCCTCAATGAGCAGTTCTTC.